The 19 T cell receptor beta chains below were found in one sample sequenced in a study of blood T cell repertoires in COVID-19. Clones were read by immunoSEQ multiplex PCR, and TCRdb kept only the in-frame ones, dropping some. This sample carries roughly 60,000 clones, 65% to 90% of them seen once, and the ten largest clones take more than 0.95%. The specimen was peripheral blood. The receptors stem from a man aged 35 to 55 with acute or convalescent COVID-19.

V is TRBV29-1 and J is TRBJ2-5; D is possibly TRBD2 (5 bases). In germline, CDR1 is SQVTM, CDR2 ANQGSEA. The CDR3 consists of 13 residues. CDR3 coding DNA: TGCAGTGCCTTTCGGGCGGAGGTCGAGACCCAGTACTTC. It yields the protein CSAFRAEVETQYF.

V usage is TRBV5-1 and J usage is TRBJ2-3, with TRBD1 identical over 8 bases. With 4 bases clipped from V and 1 base from J, the junction kept 5 bases outside the gene matches. There are 15 residues in the CDR3. CDR1 is SGHRS, CDR2 YFSETQ, per germline. The DNA for the CDR3 is TGCGCCAGCAGCGAACTACAGGGGGGCACAGATACGCAGTATTTT. This translates into CASSELQGGTDTQYF.

This sequence joins TRBV4-1 and TRBJ1-4, with TRBD1 matching 8 bases. Germline V lookup: CDR1 MGHRA, CDR2 YSYEKL. CDR3 length equals 16 residues. With 0 bases clipped from V and 8 bases from J, the junction kept 8 bases outside the gene matches. CDR3 DNA sequence: TGCGCCAGCAGCCAAGAAATGTGGACAGGGCGCGAAAAACTGTTTTTT. Amino acids: CASSQEMWTGREKLFF.

This rearrangement joins TRBV7-3 to TRBJ2-1, with 8 bases identical to TRBD2. The germline V gene encodes CDR1 SGHTA and CDR2 FQGTGA. CDR3 size: 15 residues. V lost 5 bases to trimming and J lost 4 bases; unmatched junction nucleotides: 7. In DNA form, the CDR3 reads TGTGCCAGCAGCCCTCAAACTAGCGGATACAATGAGCAGTTCTTC. This gives the protein CASSPQTSGYNEQFF.

DNA of the CDR3: TGTGCCAGCAGTTTAGCGTCAGGGATCTCTGGAAACACCATATATTTT. It specifies CASSLASGISGNTIYF. V and J are TRBV27 and TRBJ1-3; possibly TRBD1 for D (5 bases). CDR3 length: 16 residues. V was clipped by 2 bases and J by 0 bases, with 11 bases between them. Germline V gene lookup returns CDR1 MNHEY and CDR2 SMNVEV (reference sequence).

The J gene is TRBJ1-2, the V gene TRBV5-8; D gene uncertain. V lost 0 bases and J lost 14, with 20 bases in between. The CDR3 is 14 amino acids. Looked up from germline, CDR1 is SGHTS and CDR2 is YDEGEE. In nucleotides, the CDR3 is TGTGCCAGCAGCTTGGGGGCCCCCGGGAGTTATATGACCTTC. It is translated as CASSLGAPGSYMTF.

This chain connects TRBV7-9 to TRBJ1-6; D gene uncertain. V was shortened by 2 bases and J by 0 bases, with 14 bases between the two germline ends. Germline assignment: CDR1 SEHNR and CDR2 FQNEAQ (reference sequence). The CDR3 has 18 amino acids. CDR3 residues: CASSLSPTGSSYNSPLHF. DNA for the CDR3: TGTGCCAGCAGCTTAAGCCCTACGGGGAGCTCCTATAATTCACCCCTCCACTTT.

V is TRBV7-3 and J is TRBJ1-1, with a weak D call TRBD1 (5 bases). The CDR3 loop spans 13 amino acids. In germline, CDR1 is SGHTA, CDR2 FQGTGA. Between the trimmed V and J ends, which lost 5 bases and 5 bases, there was a span of 12 bases. Here the CDR3 reads CASSRGGDTEAFF. CDR3 in DNA: TGTGCCAGCAGCCGTGGAGGGGATACTGAAGCTTTCTTT.

The V call is TRBV5-1, the J call TRBJ1-4, with D maybe TRBD1 (5 bases). Trimming removed 1 base from V and 4 bases from J, with 8 bases in between. The CDR3 has 14 amino acids. Germline CDR1 SGHRS, CDR2 YFSETQ. The CDR3 reads CASSLMGLNEKLFF. The CDR3 region has the DNA TGCGCCAGCAGCTTGATGGGACTTAATGAAAAACTGTTTTTT.

The V and J genes are TRBV7-8 and TRBJ1-5; D gene unclear. The CDR3 covers 14 residues. Deletions cut 1 base from V and 4 bases from J, with 8 bases between. Germline values: CDR1 SGHVS, CDR2 FQNEAQ. Written as DNA, the CDR3 is TGTGCCAGCAGCTTAGTGAGAGTTAATCAGCCCCAGCATTTT. This translates into CASSLVRVNQPQHF.

The chain is built from TRBV11-3 and TRBJ2-7; possible D gene TRBD2, 7 bases. Trimming shortened V by 6 bases and J by 3 bases, and 15 bases separated the two germline ends. CDR3 length: 14 amino acids. Germline V gene sequence: CDR1 SGHNT, CDR2 YENEEA. Written as DNA, the CDR3 is TGTGCCAGCAGTTTGGGAGGGGGGTACTACGAGCAGTACTTC. This translates into CASSLGGGYYEQYF.

This clone was observed a few times. The V and J genes are TRBV9 and TRBJ2-7; 10 positions agree with TRBD1. The V segment lost 2 bases and the J segment 1 base; nucleotides outside the gene matches: 6. The germline gives CDR1 SGDLS, CDR2 YYNGEE. The CDR3 extends over 16 amino acids. CDR3 bases: TGTGCCAGCAGCGTTGGGTTGGGACAGGGGTCCTACGAGCAGTACTTC. Amino acids: CASSVGLGQGSYEQYF.

V usage is TRBV18 and J usage is TRBJ2-1; D might be TRBD1 (5 bases). This CDR3 comprises 15 residues. Germline V gene data show CDR1 as KGHSH and CDR2 as LQKENI. Trimming removed 2 bases from V and 0 bases from J, with 8 bases in between. CDR3: CASSPDSLSYNEQFF. CDR3 in DNA: TGTGCCAGCTCACCAGACAGCCTCTCCTACAATGAGCAGTTCTTC. The full variable domain, its missing parts supplied by reference TRBV18 and TRBJ2-1, is NAGVMQNPRHLVRRRGQEARLRCSPMKGHSHVYWYRQLPEEGLKFMVYLQKENIIDESGMPKERFSAEFPKEGPSILRIQQVVRGDSAAYFCASSPDSLSYNEQFFGPGTRLTVL.

This clone was counted between two and nine times. The chain's CDR3 is CASSQLPQVPTEAFF. DNA for the CDR3: TGTGCCAGCAGCCAACTACCACAGGTTCCCACTGAAGCTTTCTTT. The rearrangement uses TRBV3-1 (or the pseudogene TRBV3-2) and TRBJ1-1; TRBD1 might be the D (5 bases). V was pared by 2 bases and J by 4 bases, with 14 bases between. CDR1 and CDR2 from the germline V gene are LGHDT and YNNKEL (reference sequence). CDR3 length equals 15 residues.

The CDR3 DNA reads TGTGCCAGCAGCTTCGACAGCTCCTATAATTCACCCCTCCACTTT. Translated: CASSFDSSYNSPLHF. This chain joins TRBV11-2 and TRBJ1-6; TRBD1 might be the D (5 bases). Between the trimmed V and J ends, which lost 3 bases and 0 bases, there was a span of 6 bases. Germline V CDR1 and CDR2: SGHAT, FQNNGV. The CDR3 totals 15 residues.

V usage is TRBV5-3 and J usage is TRBJ1-1; 9 bases agree with TRBD1. TRBV5-3 is given ORF status, its function remaining uncertain. The CDR3 runs to 16 residues. J was trimmed by 5 bases and V by 0 bases; bases with no gene match: 8. This CDR3 is CARSLGGGQGGTEAFF. The CDR3, as DNA: TGTGCCAGAAGCTTGGGAGGGGGACAGGGAGGGACTGAAGCTTTCTTT.

The V gene is TRBV6-1, the J gene TRBJ1-2, with 10 bases fitting TRBD1. Germline lookup yields CDR1 MNHNS and CDR2 SASEGT. Trimming took 1 base from V and 8 from J; bases not matched to a gene: 4. This CDR3 is built from 14 residues. The CDR3 sequence is CASSEVGDRGGYTF. The DNA for the CDR3 is TGTGCCAGCAGTGAAGTGGGGGACAGGGGAGGCTACACCTTC.

V is TRBV4-1 and J is TRBJ2-2; TRBD1 aligns across 7 bases. Germline V gives CDR1 MGHRA, CDR2 YSYEKL. This CDR3 contains 15 residues. Trimming cost V 1 base and J 1 base; bases outside gene matches: 0. The DNA for the CDR3 is TGCGCCAGCAGCCAAGGACAGGGGAACACCGGGGAGCTGTTTTTT. Its protein product is CASSQGQGNTGELFF.

V usage is TRBV5-1 and J usage is TRBJ1-1; D possibly corresponds to TRBD1 (5 bases). The CDR3 runs 13 residues. Germline V CDR1 and CDR2: SGHRS, YFSETQ. V was trimmed by 3 bases and J by 1 base, leaving 7 bases between them. The DNA of the CDR3 is TGCGCCAGCAGCTCAGGGCCGAACACTGAAGCTTTCTTT. It encodes CASSSGPNTEAFF.